The clone carrying this T cell receptor (beta chain) has more than one count but fewer than ten. Alongside a J-beta primer mix, a sample-barcoded 5' primer served in a second PCR lasting roughly 7 to 11 cycles. Tags on each cDNA molecule came from a template-switch adaptor with 12 random nucleotides. From the 5' RACE reads, TCRdb called clonotypes with MiXCR, one entry per CDR3 protein. The sample shows approximately 800,000 distinct CDR3 sequences, around 25% of them seen only once. CDR1 SGDLS and CDR2 YYNGEE come from the germline V gene. The CDR3 consists of 14 residues. V was pared by 3 bases and J by 4 bases, with 12 bases between. This specimen belongs to a study of blood T cells in healthy people across ages. The same data also went into a second study, on T cells of mothers and their children.

The receptor was derived from a boy between 10 and 17 years old in good health. The V and J genes are TRBV9 and TRBJ2-3; D might be TRBD1 or TRBD2, each matching 5 bases. Material: blood. The CDR3 region has the DNA TGTGCCAGCAGCGCCGGGACCTTCCCAGATACGCAGTATTTT. Residues: CASSAGTFPDTQYF.